This T cell receptor (beta chain) was obtained from a study of neurological immune-mediated disorders. The CDR3 covers 16 residues. CDR1 and CDR2 (germline): MNHNY, SVGAGI (reference sequence). The ends were cut back, 5 bases at V and 0 bases at J, with 14 bases in the middle. This clonotype was detected many times. The antigen is undetermined. With 10-nucleotide random UMIs, 5'RACE was used to make the cDNA. Using its own MiXCR run on the 5' RACE reads, TCRdb lists one record per CDR3 protein. Seen here are tens of thousands of distinct CDR3 sequences, 7% to 8.5% observed once, and the top ten hold 5.7%. General observations from the study: No expanded-clone CDR3 amino acid sequence recurred across subjects, suggesting private TCR-beta repertoires. The highest TCR clonal expansion occurred in HTLV-1-associated myelopathy; multiple sclerosis fell below healthy controls.

The chain is built from TRBV6-6 and TRBJ2-1, with D tentatively TRBD2 (5 bases). The clonotype comes from a man aged 50-59 years in good health. Sequencing was done on a sample of CD4+ T cells from blood. In DNA form, the CDR3 reads TGTGCCAGCAGTGCCCGTGTAGGGAGCTCCTACAATGAGCAGTTCTTC. It yields the protein CASSARVGSSYNEQFF.